This T cell receptor (beta chain) is from a study of vaccination and CD4 T cells after COVID-19. Remarks on this clonotype: Its antigen is not identified.

V was clipped by 5 bases and J by 3 bases; unmatched bases: 7. Germline V CDR1 and CDR2: SGHAT, FQNNGV. This CDR3 region has 14 residues. The Oncomine TCR Beta short-read assay was applied to DNA of cultured CD4+ T cells. DNA came from CD4+ T cells after culture. Using its own MiXCR run on the PCR reads, TCRdb lists one record per CDR3 protein. Among about 26,000 distinct CDR3 sequences listed, around three fifths were seen once. Treatment in this sample: roughly 10-day PBMC culture with coronavirus spike peptide pools or control peptides (ViraFEST assay). In the ViraFEST assay, peptide-pool expansion preceded TCR sequencing of expanded clonotypes. Positive SARS-CoV-2 PCR tests in convalescent patients dated from March to December 2020, pre-Alpha, Beta and Delta. PBMCs were cultured at some 2.1 million per well with approximately 9.3 IU/ml IL-2 and approximately 9.6 ug/ml peptide pools.

The chain joins TRBV11-2 to TRBJ2-7; 7 nucleotides line up with TRBD1. The clonotype comes from a human donor who had recovered from COVID-19. Sequencing was performed on CD4+ T cells from blood, cultured in vitro. The CDR3 region is CASSPRDRFYEQYF. The CDR3 nucleotides are TGTGCCAGCAGCCCCCGGGACAGATTCTACGAGCAGTACTTC.